The 31 T cell receptor beta chains below all came from one sample that was sequenced in a study of CD4 T cells in relation to SARS-CoV-2 and coronaviruses. These receptors are not linked to any known antigen. CD4+ T cells from unexposed donors were obtained before the COVID-19 pandemic (2011-2018). Isolation of CD4+ T cells took place after around 11 days in culture. Method: immunoSEQ multiplex PCR; TCRdb's copy keeps in-frame clones and lacks some. The data contain about 21,000 clones, roughly 79% of them singletons. The specimen sequenced was CD4+ T cells from PBMCs, cultured in vitro. The receptors here all came from a human donor in good health.

The rearrangement uses TRBV11-3 and TRBJ1-1; D is ambiguous. In germline, CDR1 is SGHNT, CDR2 YENEEA. Trimming took off 1 base at V and 0 bases at J, with 3 bases between the two ends. CDR3 length: 13 residues. In DNA form, the CDR3 reads TGTGCCAGCAGCTTAGGGATGAACACTGAAGCTTTCTTT. Its protein product is CASSLGMNTEAFF.

The rearrangement joins TRBV30 to TRBJ1-5, with TRBD1 matching over 7 bases. Germline lookup yields CDR1 GTSNPN and CDR2 SVGIG (reference sequence). The length of the CDR3 is 15 residues. The ends lost 1 base at V and 7 bases at J; junction bases unmatched: 10. CDR3 amino acids: CAWSASGTVTQPQHF. DNA of the CDR3: TGTGCCTGGAGTGCCTCCGGGACAGTCACACAGCCCCAGCATTTT.

V usage is TRBV12-5 and J usage is TRBJ1-1; the match to TRBD1 covers 7 bases. Germline lookup yields CDR1 LGHNT and CDR2 FRNRAP. V shed 3 bases and J 1 base; nucleotides not matched to a gene: 23. CDR3 length: 21 amino acids. The CDR3 sequence: CASGFRGMLWDSKSSNTEAFF. Written as DNA, the CDR3 is TGTGCTAGTGGTTTCAGGGGGATGCTATGGGACAGCAAAAGTTCGAACACTGAAGCTTTCTTT.

This clone came up a few times. The chain is built from TRBV6-5 and TRBJ2-7; TRBD1 matches at 7 bases. J lost 0 bases, V lost 2 bases, and 7 bases had no gene match. Germline loops: CDR1 MNHEY, CDR2 SVGAGI. The CDR3 covers 16 residues. The CDR3 loop reads CASSYQTGATSYEQYF. The CDR3 coding sequence is TGTGCCAGCAGTTACCAAACAGGGGCCACCTCCTACGAGCAGTACTTC.

This chain joins TRBV7-9 and TRBJ2-3; D is ambiguous. This CDR3 spans 16 amino acids. The germline V gene has CDR1 SEHNR and CDR2 FQNEAQ (reference sequence). The V end was cut by 5 bases, the J end by 1 base, with 16 bases between. CDR3 sequence: CASSPTRRSGTDTQYF. Written as DNA, the CDR3 is TGTGCCAGCAGCCCGACTCGACGCTCGGGCACAGATACGCAGTATTTT.

V and J are TRBV10-1 and TRBJ2-1; 11 nucleotides line up with TRBD2. CDR3 length: 18 residues. CDR1 and CDR2 from the germline V gene are WNHNN and SYGVQD (reference sequence). Unmatched junction bases numbered 12, after V lost 6 bases and J lost 2 bases. Here the CDR3 DNA reads TGCGCCAGCAGCGGAACGTTCCTAGCGGGAGGCCCCTACAATGAGCAGTTCTTC. Translated, it gives CASSGTFLAGGPYNEQFF.

The V gene is TRBV25-1, the J gene TRBJ2-7, with unresolved D. The CDR3 covers 14 residues. Germline V gene sequence: CDR1 MGHDK, CDR2 SYGVNS. The V end lost 2 bases, the J end lost 5 bases, and 13 bases lay between the germline ends. Written as DNA, the CDR3 is TGTGCCAGCAGTGAAGAGCGAACAGACAACGAGCAGTACTTC. Translating it yields CASSEERTDNEQYF.

The chain couples TRBV30 to TRBJ2-7; tentative D call: TRBD1 (6 bases). The CDR3 covers 12 residues. V gave up 5 bases and J gave up 0 bases, with 8 bases separating them. Germline V gene lookup returns CDR1 GTSNPN and CDR2 SVGIG (reference sequence). The CDR3 here is CAWGGVSYEQYF. DNA of the CDR3: TGTGCCTGGGGGGGCGTCTCCTACGAGCAGTACTTC.

The chain carries TRBV11-2 and TRBJ1-2; D gene uncertain. Germline values: CDR1 SGHAT, CDR2 FQNNGV. V dropped 2 bases and J dropped 2 bases, with 6 bases sitting between them. The CDR3 is 13 residues long. CDR3 protein: CASSLPQNYGYTF. DNA of the CDR3: TGTGCCAGCAGCTTACCGCAAAACTATGGCTACACCTTC.

The rearrangement joins TRBV7-3 to TRBJ2-6; D is ambiguous. CDR3 length: 16 residues. The germline V gene encodes CDR1 SGHTA and CDR2 FQGTGA. The V and J ends lost 2 bases and 0 bases respectively, with 8 bases between them. The CDR3 region is CASSLWGSSGANVLTF. The CDR3 coding sequence is TGTGCCAGCAGCTTATGGGGAAGCTCTGGGGCCAACGTCCTGACTTTC.

The chain is built from TRBV24-1 and TRBJ1-1; TRBD1 matches at 8 bases. Germline trimming cut 8 bases from V and 3 bases from J; bases unmatched to any gene: 7. CDR3 length: 14 residues. The germline V gene has CDR1 KGHDR and CDR2 SFDVKD. The CDR3, as DNA: TGTGCCACCATCAATCAGGACAGGGACACTGAAGCTTTCTTT. This sequence encodes CATINQDRDTEAFF.

This chain connects TRBV10-2 to TRBJ2-4; D is perhaps TRBD1 or TRBD2 (5 bases each). The germline V and J ends were trimmed by 6 bases and 0 bases, with 9 bases remaining between them. Germline values: CDR1 WSHSY, CDR2 SAAADI. CDR3 length: 14 amino acids. CDR3 region: CASRIGGAKNIQYF. The DNA of the CDR3 is TGCGCCAGCAGAATTGGGGGAGCCAAAAACATTCAGTACTTC.

This sequence joins TRBV7-9 and TRBJ2-7; the D is unclear. The germline V gene encodes CDR1 SEHNR and CDR2 FQNEAQ (reference sequence). V dropped 4 bases and J dropped 0 bases, with 16 bases sitting between them. The CDR3 has 16 residues. CDR3 sequence reads: CASSSPPVVSSYEQYF. The CDR3 nucleotides are TGTGCCAGCAGCTCTCCCCCGGTGGTCAGCTCCTACGAGCAGTACTTC.

V gene TRBV24-1 combines with J gene TRBJ2-7, with 7 bases fitting TRBD1. CDR3 length: 16 amino acids. CDR1 is KGHDR and CDR2 is SFDVKD in the germline V gene. J was trimmed by 3 bases and V by 3 bases; bases with no gene match: 10. CDR3 region: CATSDARVRGLYEQYF. The CDR3 DNA reads TGTGCCACCAGTGATGCCCGGGTAAGGGGGCTCTACGAGCAGTACTTC.

V is TRBV9 and J is TRBJ2-1; 12 bases match TRBD2. CDR1 is SGDLS and CDR2 is YYNGEE in the germline V gene. With V trimmed by 0 bases and J by 4 bases, 2 bases remained unmatched. The CDR3 loop spans 16 amino acids. CDR3 bases: TGTGCCAGCAGCGTAGTTCTAGCGGGAGGGTACAATGAGCAGTTCTTC. Translating it yields CASSVVLAGGYNEQFF.

The rearrangement links TRBV3-1 (or the pseudogene TRBV3-2) to TRBJ2-3, with 9 bases fitting TRBD2. The V segment lost 3 bases and the J segment 7 bases; nucleotides outside the gene matches: 11. The length of the CDR3 is 16 residues. Germline values: CDR1 LGHDT, CDR2 YNNKEL (reference sequence). The CDR3 reads CASSHALAGRKNTQYF. CDR3 nucleotides: TGTGCCAGCAGCCATGCCCTAGCGGGACGTAAGAATACGCAGTATTTT.

The rearrangement links TRBV12-3 or TRBV12-4 to TRBJ2-1; 10 nucleotides line up with TRBD1. V shed 6 bases and J 15 bases; nucleotides not matched to a gene: 11. The CDR3 is 13 amino acids. CDR3 nucleotides: TGTGCCAGCAGCGGTGGACAGGGGGTTTTTATGTTCTTC. Protein: CASSGGQGVFMFF.

The CDR3 reads CASSLGQLNQPQHF. The CDR3 DNA follows: TGTGCCAGCAGTTTGGGGCAGCTAAATCAGCCCCAGCATTTT. The chain is built from TRBV28 and TRBJ1-5; possible D gene TRBD1, 5 bases. Trimming took 3 bases from V and 4 from J, leaving 10 bases between them. Germline V gene sequence: CDR1 MDHEN, CDR2 SYDVKM. This CDR3 spans 14 amino acids.

The chain is built from TRBV27 and TRBJ2-2, with TRBD2 matching over 10 bases. Germline V gene data show CDR1 as MNHEY and CDR2 as SMNVEV (reference sequence). This CDR3 has 15 residues. V lost 7 bases to trimming and J lost 4 bases; unmatched junction nucleotides: 6. The CDR3: CASTPSGSGTGELFF. DNA of the CDR3: TGTGCCAGCACCCCTAGCGGGAGCGGCACCGGGGAGCTGTTTTTT.

This rearrangement joins TRBV6-1 to TRBJ1-5, with no clear D. V shed 0 bases and J shed 2 bases, with 8 bases lying between them. CDR1 MNHNS and CDR2 SASEGT come from the germline V gene. The CDR3 is 15 residues long. CDR3 nucleotide sequence: TGTGCCAGCAGTGAAGCGCCAGGAGGCAATCAGCCCCAGCATTTT. It specifies CASSEAPGGNQPQHF.

The chain links TRBV5-1 to TRBJ1-2; D is perhaps TRBD1 (5 bases). Trimming shortened V by 4 bases and J by 0 bases, and 10 bases separated the two germline ends. The CDR3 runs to 14 residues. Germline V CDR1 and CDR2: SGHRS, YFSETQ. Here the CDR3 DNA reads TGCGCCAGCAGCCCAGACAGTCCTAACTATGGCTACACCTTC. It codes for CASSPDSPNYGYTF. Full variable domain (missing parts from reference TRBV5-1 and TRBJ1-2): KAGVTQTPRYLIKTRGQQVTLSCSPISGHRSVSWYQQTPGQGLQFLFEYFSETQRNKGNFPGRFSGRQFSNSRSEMNVSTLELGDSALYLCASSPDSPNYGYTFGSGTRLTVV.

The CDR3 loop reads CASRGGRETQYF. Written as DNA, the CDR3 is TGTGCCAGCAGAGGAGGGCGGGAGACCCAGTACTTC. The chain links TRBV11-2 to TRBJ2-5; D is possibly TRBD2 (6 bases). The V gene lost 6 bases and the J gene lost 5 bases, with 10 bases spanning the gap. The CDR3 has 12 residues. Per the germline V gene, CDR1 is SGHAT and CDR2 is FQNNGV.

The chain is built from TRBV6-6 and TRBJ2-2, with no clear D. This CDR3 spans 14 amino acids. CDR1 and CDR2 (germline): MNHNY, SVGAGI (reference sequence). The ends were cut back, 1 base at V and 3 bases at J, with 6 bases in the middle. The CDR3 loop reads CASSYYSDTGELFF. The DNA of the CDR3 is TGTGCCAGCAGTTACTACAGTGACACCGGGGAGCTGTTTTTT.

The V and J genes are TRBV5-4 and TRBJ2-2; the match to TRBD2 covers 14 bases. The CDR3 spans 16 residues. Per germline, CDR1 SGHNT and CDR2 YYREEE (reference sequence). V lost 4 bases, J lost 4 bases, and 3 bases stayed unmatched. CDR3 in DNA: TGTGCCAGCAGCCGTGGACTAGCGGGAGGCACCGGGGAGCTGTTTTTT. It yields the protein CASSRGLAGGTGELFF.

The chain combines TRBV5-1 with TRBJ2-3; 10 bases are shared with TRBD2. This CDR3 has 16 amino acids. CDR1 and CDR2 (germline): SGHRS, YFSETQ. J lost 4 bases, V lost 3 bases, and 8 bases had no gene match. CDR3 loop: CASSWGTSGTPDTQYF. CDR3 coding DNA: TGCGCCAGCAGCTGGGGTACTAGCGGGACGCCAGATACGCAGTATTTT.

The chain carries TRBV5-4 and TRBJ2-5; no definite D call. Between the trimmed V and J ends, which lost 1 base and 3 bases, there was a span of 7 bases. Per the germline V gene, CDR1 is SGHNT and CDR2 is YYREEE (reference sequence). CDR3 length equals 13 residues. The CDR3 DNA sequence: TGTGCCAGCAGCTTGTCACAGAAAGAGACCCAGTACTTC. Encoded protein: CASSLSQKETQYF.

The V gene is TRBV18, the J gene TRBJ2-7; perhaps TRBD2 as D (5 bases). The CDR3 is 17 amino acids. Trimming left V 3 bases short and J 2 bases short, with 20 bases between. CDR1 is KGHSH, CDR2 LQKENI, per germline. CDR3 loop: CASSPPVVDSTPYEQYF. The CDR3 nucleotides are TGTGCCAGCTCACCCCCCGTAGTGGACTCGACGCCCTACGAGCAGTACTTC.

This clone was found once. The chain employs TRBV5-6 and TRBJ2-1; tentative D call: TRBD2 (5 bases). The CDR3 contains 15 residues. Germline loops: CDR1 SGHDT, CDR2 YYEEEE. Trimming cost V 2 bases and J 5 bases, with 14 bases left between them. DNA for the CDR3: TGTGCCAGCAGCTTTAATCGGGGTTGGGACAATGAGCAGTTCTTC. Its translation: CASSFNRGWDNEQFF.

This chain joins TRBV27 and TRBJ1-1; the D gene is possibly TRBD1 (6 bases). Trimming took 6 bases from V and 4 from J, leaving 15 bases between them. The CDR3 is made up of 14 amino acids. Germline V lookup: CDR1 MNHEY, CDR2 SMNVEV (reference sequence). The DNA of the CDR3 is TGTGCCAGCAGGGACAATACAGGGCGCACTGAAGCTTTCTTT. Amino acids: CASRDNTGRTEAFF.

The chain joins TRBV6-1 to TRBJ1-2; D is unclear. CDR1 and CDR2 from the germline V gene are MNHNS and SASEGT. The CDR3 runs to 15 residues. V was pared by 2 bases and J by 4 bases, with 14 bases between. In DNA, the CDR3 is TGTGCCAGCAGTGAACGGGAAGGTGGAGTCTATGGCTACACCTTC. It encodes CASSEREGGVYGYTF.

The chain links TRBV5-1 to TRBJ1-1; TRBD1 matches 8 bases. The CDR3 spans 16 residues. Germline trimming cut 3 bases from V and 5 bases from J; bases unmatched to any gene: 12. CDR1 and CDR2 from the germline V gene are SGHRS and YFSETQ. CDR3 sequence: CASSSTWGQDLTEAFF. CDR3 in DNA: TGCGCCAGCAGCTCGACCTGGGGACAGGATCTAACTGAAGCTTTCTTT.